This T cell receptor (beta chain) was recovered during a study of CD8 T cells in Susac syndrome. With random hexamers, 0.5 to 1 ug RNA was reverse transcribed. In TCRdb, the immunoSEQ multiplex PCR reads were re-called with MiXCR into one record per CDR3 protein. Of some 94,000 distinct CDR3 sequences listed, just under 95% are singletons. Sequencing of TCR beta was performed on blood CD8+ T cells and on blood CD4+ T cells. Germline values: CDR1 KGHSY, CDR2 FQNENV. The length of the CDR3 is 14 residues. V lost 0 bases to trimming and J lost 6 bases, with 10 bases between them. The origin of this receptor is a human donor with Susac syndrome. The chain recombines TRBV16 with TRBJ2-3; either TRBD1 or TRBD2 may supply D (5 bases each). The sequencing sample was made of CD4+ T cells from PBMCs. CDR3 sequence: CASSQSEGRDTQYF. For the CDR3, the DNA is TGTGCCAGCAGCCAATCTGAGGGACGCGATACGCAGTATTTT.